These 3 T cell receptor beta chains were all obtained from the same sample, sequenced in a study of CD8 T cells in Susac syndrome. Random hexamers served to reverse transcribe about 0.5 to 1 ug RNA. Via MiXCR, TCRdb re-called the immunoSEQ multiplex PCR reads, giving one row per CDR3 protein. The sample includes 75,000 to 100,000 distinct CDR3 sequences, around 94% of them seen just once. Sequenced input: CD8+ T cells from PBMCs. All receptors come from a human donor in good health.

The chain employs TRBV4-1 and TRBJ1-6; 7 bases are a match to TRBD1. Germline-derived CDR1 and CDR2 are MGHRA and YSYEKL. The CDR3 is made up of 17 amino acids. Germline trimming cut 1 base from V and 6 bases from J; bases unmatched to any gene: 9. The CDR3 nucleotides are TGCGCCAGCAGCCAAGTACTACCGGGACAGTTTAATTCACCCCTCCACTTT. It is translated as CASSQVLPGQFNSPLHF.

The chain has TRBV5-1 and TRBJ2-7, with D perhaps matching TRBD1 (6 bases). CDR1 and CDR2 from the germline V gene are SGHRS and YFSETQ. Trimming shortened V by 4 bases and J by 2 bases, and 19 bases separated the two germline ends. CDR3 length: 16 amino acids. Here the CDR3 DNA reads TGCGCCAGCAGCCTGGATGACTCAGGGGACCCCTACGAGCAGTACTTC. Translated: CASSLDDSGDPYEQYF.

The V gene is TRBV11-2, the J gene TRBJ2-7, with 9 bases that match TRBD1. Germline loops: CDR1 SGHAT, CDR2 FQNNGV. J was trimmed by 3 bases and V by 5 bases; bases with no gene match: 8. The CDR3 loop spans 15 amino acids. The CDR3 DNA reads as TGTGCCAGCAGCGACGAATCGGGACAGGGCTACGAGCAGTACTTC. It is translated as CASSDESGQGYEQYF.